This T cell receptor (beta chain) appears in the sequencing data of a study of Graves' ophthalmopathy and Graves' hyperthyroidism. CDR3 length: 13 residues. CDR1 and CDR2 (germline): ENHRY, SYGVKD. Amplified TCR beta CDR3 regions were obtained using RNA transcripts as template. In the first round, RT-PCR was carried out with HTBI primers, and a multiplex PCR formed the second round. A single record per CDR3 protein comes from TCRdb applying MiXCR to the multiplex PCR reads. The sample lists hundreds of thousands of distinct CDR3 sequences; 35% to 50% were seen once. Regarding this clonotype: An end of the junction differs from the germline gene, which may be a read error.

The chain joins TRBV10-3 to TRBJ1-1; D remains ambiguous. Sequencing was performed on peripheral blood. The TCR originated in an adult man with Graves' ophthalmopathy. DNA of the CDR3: TGTGCCAGCAGTAAAAACAAGAACACTGAAGCTTTCTTT. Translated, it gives CASSKNKNTEAFF.